This T cell receptor (beta chain) was sequenced during a study of blood T cell repertoires in COVID-19. V was pared by 1 base and J by 4 bases, with 6 bases of the junction left unmatched. Looked up from germline, CDR1 is KGHSH and CDR2 is LQKENI. There are 16 residues in the CDR3. The data were produced by immunoSEQ multiplex PCR, yet TCRdb's version contains in-frame clones alone and is incomplete. Among about 190,000 clones listed, about 85% were seen once. This clone showed up just once. The sequenced sample was peripheral blood. The chain has TRBV18 and TRBJ2-2, with 7 bases that match TRBD2. The receptor was derived from a man older than 75 with COVID-19, enrolled during active disease. CDR3 in DNA: TGTGCCAGCTCACCACAGGCTAGCGGATCCACCGGGGAGCTGTTTTTT. Amino acid sequence: CASSPQASGSTGELFF.